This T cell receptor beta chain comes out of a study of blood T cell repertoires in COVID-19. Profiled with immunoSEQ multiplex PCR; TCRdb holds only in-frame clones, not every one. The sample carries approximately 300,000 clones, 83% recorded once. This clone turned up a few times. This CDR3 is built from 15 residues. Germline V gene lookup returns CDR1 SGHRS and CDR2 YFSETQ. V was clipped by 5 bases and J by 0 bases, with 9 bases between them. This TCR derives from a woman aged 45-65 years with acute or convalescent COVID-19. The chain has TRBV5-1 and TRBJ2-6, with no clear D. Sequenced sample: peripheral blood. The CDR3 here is CASRVIDSGANVLTF. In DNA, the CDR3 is TGCGCCAGCAGAGTGATAGACTCTGGGGCCAACGTCCTGACTTTC.